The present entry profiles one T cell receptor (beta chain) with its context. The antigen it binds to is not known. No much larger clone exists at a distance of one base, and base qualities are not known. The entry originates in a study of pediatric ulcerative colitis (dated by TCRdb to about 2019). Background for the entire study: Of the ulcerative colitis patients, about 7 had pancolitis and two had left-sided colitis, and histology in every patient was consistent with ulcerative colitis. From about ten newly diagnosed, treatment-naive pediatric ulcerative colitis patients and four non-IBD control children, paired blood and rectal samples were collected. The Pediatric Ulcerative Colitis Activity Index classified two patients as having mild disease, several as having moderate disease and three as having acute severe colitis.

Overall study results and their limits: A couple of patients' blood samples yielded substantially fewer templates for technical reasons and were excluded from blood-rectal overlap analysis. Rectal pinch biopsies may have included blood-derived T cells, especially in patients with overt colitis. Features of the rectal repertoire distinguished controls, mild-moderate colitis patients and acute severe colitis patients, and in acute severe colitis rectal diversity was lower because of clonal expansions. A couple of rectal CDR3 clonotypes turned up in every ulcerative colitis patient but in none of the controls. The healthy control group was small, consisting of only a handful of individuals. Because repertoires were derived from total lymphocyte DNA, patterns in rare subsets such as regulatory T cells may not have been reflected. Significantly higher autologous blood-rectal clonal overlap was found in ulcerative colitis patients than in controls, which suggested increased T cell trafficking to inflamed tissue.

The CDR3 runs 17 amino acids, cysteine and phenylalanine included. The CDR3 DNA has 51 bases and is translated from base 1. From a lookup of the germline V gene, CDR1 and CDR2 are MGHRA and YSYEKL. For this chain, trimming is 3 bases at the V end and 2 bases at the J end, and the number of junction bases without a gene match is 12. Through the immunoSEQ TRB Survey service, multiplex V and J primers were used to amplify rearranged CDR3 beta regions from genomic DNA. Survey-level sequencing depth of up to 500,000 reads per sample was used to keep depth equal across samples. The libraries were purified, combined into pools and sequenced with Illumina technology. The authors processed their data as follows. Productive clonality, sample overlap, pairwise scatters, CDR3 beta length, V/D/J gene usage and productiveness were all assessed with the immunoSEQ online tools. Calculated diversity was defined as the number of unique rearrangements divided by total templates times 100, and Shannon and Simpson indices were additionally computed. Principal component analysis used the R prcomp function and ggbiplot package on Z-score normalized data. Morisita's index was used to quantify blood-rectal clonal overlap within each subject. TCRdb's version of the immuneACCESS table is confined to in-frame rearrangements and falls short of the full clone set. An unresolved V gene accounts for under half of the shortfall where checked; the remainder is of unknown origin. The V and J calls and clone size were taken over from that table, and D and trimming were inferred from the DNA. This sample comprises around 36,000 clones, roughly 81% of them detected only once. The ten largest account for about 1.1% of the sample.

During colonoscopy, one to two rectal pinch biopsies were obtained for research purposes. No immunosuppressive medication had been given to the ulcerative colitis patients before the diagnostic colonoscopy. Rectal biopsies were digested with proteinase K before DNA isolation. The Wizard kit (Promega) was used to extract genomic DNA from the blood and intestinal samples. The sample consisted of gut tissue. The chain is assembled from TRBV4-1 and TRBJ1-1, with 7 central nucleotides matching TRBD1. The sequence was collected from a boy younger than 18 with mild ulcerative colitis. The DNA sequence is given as TGCGCCAGCAGCCACCCGGGTGAGGGGGCTATAAACACTGAAGCTTTCTTT. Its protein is CASSHPGEGAINTEAFF.